Presented here are 2 T cell receptor beta chains from one specimen sequenced in a study of T cell repertoires in cytomegalovirus infection. TCRdb re-analysed the reads in MiXCR, keeping a single row per CDR3 protein. The sample carries almost 300,000 distinct CDR3 sequences, 8% to 10% recorded once. The material sequenced was PBMCs. The receptors stem from a human donor in good health (CMV status not recorded). Some clones in this sample may be carry-over from other donors' samples.

This rearrangement joins TRBV20-1 to TRBJ2-1; possibly TRBD2 for D (6 bases). Per the germline V gene, CDR1 is DFQATT and CDR2 is SNEGSKA (reference sequence). The CDR3 consists of 12 residues. The ends were cut back, 6 bases at V and 8 bases at J, with 14 bases in the middle. The DNA for the CDR3 is TGCAGTGCCCAGGGAGGTGTGCATGAGCAGTTCTTC. Translation gives CSAQGGVHEQFF.

This clonotype was found many times. The gene calls are TRBV28 and TRBJ2-1; D is possibly TRBD1 (5 bases). Germline lookup yields CDR1 MDHEN and CDR2 SYDVKM. The CDR3 loop spans 14 amino acids. Trimming left V 6 bases short and J 0 bases short, with 9 bases between. In DNA form, the CDR3 reads TGTGCCAGCAGACAGGAAAGCTCCTACAATGAGCAGTTCTTC. It specifies CASRQESSYNEQFF.